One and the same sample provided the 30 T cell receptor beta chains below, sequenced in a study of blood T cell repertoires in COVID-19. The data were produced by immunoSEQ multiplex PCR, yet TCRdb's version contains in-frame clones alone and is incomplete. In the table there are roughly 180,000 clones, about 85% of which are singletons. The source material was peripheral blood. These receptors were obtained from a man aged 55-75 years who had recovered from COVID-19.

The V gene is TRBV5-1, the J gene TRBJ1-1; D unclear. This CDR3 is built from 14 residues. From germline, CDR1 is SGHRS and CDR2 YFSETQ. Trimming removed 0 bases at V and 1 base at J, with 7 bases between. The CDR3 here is CASSLVQSNTEAFF. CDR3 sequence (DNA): TGCGCCAGCAGCTTGGTACAGTCGAACACTGAAGCTTTCTTT.

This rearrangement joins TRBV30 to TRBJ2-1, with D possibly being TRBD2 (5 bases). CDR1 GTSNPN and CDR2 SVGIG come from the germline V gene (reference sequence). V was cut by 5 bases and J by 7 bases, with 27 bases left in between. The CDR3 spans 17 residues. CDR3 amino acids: CAWDPRRTPTPSNEQFF. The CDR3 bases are TGTGCCTGGGATCCCCGGAGGACGCCAACCCCCAGTAATGAGCAGTTCTTC. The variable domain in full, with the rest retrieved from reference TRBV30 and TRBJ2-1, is SQTIHQWPATLVQPVGSPLSLECTVEGTSNPNLYWYRQAAGRGLQLLFYSVGIGQISSEVPQNLSASRPQDRQFILSSKKLLLSDSGFYLCAWDPRRTPTPSNEQFFGPGTRLTVL.

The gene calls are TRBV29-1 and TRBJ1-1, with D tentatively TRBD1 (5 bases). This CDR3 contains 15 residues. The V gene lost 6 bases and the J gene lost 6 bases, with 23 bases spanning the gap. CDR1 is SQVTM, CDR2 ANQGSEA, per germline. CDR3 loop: CSVTGETASPSEAFF. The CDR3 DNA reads TGCAGCGTGACGGGTGAGACAGCGTCCCCCTCTGAAGCTTTCTTT.

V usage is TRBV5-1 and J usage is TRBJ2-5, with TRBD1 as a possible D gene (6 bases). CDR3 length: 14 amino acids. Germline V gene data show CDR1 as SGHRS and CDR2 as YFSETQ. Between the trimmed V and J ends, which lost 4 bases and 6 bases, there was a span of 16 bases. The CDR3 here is CASSENAGQKTQYF. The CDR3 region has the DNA TGCGCCAGCAGCGAAAACGCAGGACAGAAGACCCAGTACTTC.

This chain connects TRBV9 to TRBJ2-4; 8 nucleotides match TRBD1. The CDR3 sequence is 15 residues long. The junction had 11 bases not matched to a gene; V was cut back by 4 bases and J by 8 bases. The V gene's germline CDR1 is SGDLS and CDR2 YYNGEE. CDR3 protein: CASSPRDRWVDIQYF. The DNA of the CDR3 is TGTGCCAGCAGCCCCCGGGACAGGTGGGTCGACATTCAGTACTTC.

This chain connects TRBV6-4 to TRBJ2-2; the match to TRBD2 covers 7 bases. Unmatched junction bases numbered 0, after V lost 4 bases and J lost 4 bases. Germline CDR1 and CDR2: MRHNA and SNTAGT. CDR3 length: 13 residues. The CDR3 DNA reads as TGTGCCAGCAGTGCGGGGGGCACCGGGGAGCTGTTTTTT. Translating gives CASSAGGTGELFF.

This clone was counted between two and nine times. The CDR3 DNA is TGTGCCAGCAGTACAACACCGACAGCGTCAACTAATGAAAAACTGTTTTTT. Residues: CASSTTPTASTNEKLFF. This chain connects TRBV6-2 or TRBV6-3 to TRBJ1-4; D is perhaps TRBD1 (5 bases). Germline assignment: CDR1 MNHEY and CDR2 SVGEGT. Trimming stripped 5 bases from V and 0 bases from J, with 16 bases between. CDR3 length equals 17 residues.

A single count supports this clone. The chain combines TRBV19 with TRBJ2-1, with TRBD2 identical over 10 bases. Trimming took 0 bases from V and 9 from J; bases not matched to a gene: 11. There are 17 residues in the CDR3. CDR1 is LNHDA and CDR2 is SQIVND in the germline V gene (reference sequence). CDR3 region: CASSIEAGGVTSGEQFF. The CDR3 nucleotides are TGTGCCAGTAGTATAGAAGCGGGGGGGGTAACTAGCGGTGAGCAGTTCTTC.

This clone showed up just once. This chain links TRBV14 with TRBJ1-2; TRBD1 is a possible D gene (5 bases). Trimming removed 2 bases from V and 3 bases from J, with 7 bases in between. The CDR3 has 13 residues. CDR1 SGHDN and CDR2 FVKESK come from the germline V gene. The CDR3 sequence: CASSQMTDYGYTF. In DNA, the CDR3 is TGTGCCAGCAGCCAAATGACAGACTATGGCTACACCTTC. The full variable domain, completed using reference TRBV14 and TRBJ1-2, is EAGVTQFPSHSVIEKGQTVTLRCDPISGHDNLYWYRRVMGKEIKFLLHFVKESKQDESGMPNNRFLAERTGGTYSTLKVQPAELEDSGVYFCASSQMTDYGYTFGSGTRLTVV.

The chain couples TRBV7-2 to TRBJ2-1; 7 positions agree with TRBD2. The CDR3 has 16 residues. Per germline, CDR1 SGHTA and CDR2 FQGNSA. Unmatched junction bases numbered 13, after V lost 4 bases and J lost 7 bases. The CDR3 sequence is CASSSSTGGLRNEQFF. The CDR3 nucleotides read TGTGCCAGCAGCTCTAGTACGGGGGGACTTAGGAATGAGCAGTTCTTC.

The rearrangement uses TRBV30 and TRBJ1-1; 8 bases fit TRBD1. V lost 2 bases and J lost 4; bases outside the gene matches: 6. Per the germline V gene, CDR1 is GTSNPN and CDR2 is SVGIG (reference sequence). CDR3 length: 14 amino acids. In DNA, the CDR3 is TGTGCCTGGAGTTTAACAGGGGGGGCCACTGAAGCTTTCTTT. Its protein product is CAWSLTGGATEAFF.

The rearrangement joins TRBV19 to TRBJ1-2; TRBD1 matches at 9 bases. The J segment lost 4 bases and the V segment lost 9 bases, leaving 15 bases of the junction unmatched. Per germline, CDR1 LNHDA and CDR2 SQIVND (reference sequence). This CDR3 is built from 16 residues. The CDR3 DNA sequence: TGTGCCAGCCGGGACGGGACAGGGCACCTAAGCTATGGCTACACCTTC. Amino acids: CASRDGTGHLSYGYTF.

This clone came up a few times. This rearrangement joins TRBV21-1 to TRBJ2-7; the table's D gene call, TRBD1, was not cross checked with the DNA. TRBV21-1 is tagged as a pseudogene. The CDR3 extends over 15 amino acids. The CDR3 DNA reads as TGTGCCAGCAGCGCGGGACAGGGTGGGACCTACGAGCAGTACTTC. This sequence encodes CASSAGQGGTYEQYF.

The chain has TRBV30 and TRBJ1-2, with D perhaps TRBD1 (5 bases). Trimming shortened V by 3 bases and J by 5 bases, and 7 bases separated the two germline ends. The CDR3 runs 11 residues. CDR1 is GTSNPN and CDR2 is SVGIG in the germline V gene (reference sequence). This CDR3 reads CAWSRAYGYTF. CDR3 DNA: TGTGCCTGGAGCAGGGCGTATGGCTACACCTTC. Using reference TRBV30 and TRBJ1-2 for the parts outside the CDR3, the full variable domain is SQTIHQWPATLVQPVGSPLSLECTVEGTSNPNLYWYRQAAGRGLQLLFYSVGIGQISSEVPQNLSASRPQDRQFILSSKKLLLSDSGFYLCAWSRAYGYTFGSGTRLTVV.

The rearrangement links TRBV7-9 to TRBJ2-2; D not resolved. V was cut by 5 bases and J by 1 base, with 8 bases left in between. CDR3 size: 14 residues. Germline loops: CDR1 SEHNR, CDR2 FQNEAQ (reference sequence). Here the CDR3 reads CASSGVQNTGELFF. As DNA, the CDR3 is TGTGCCAGCAGCGGAGTTCAGAACACCGGGGAGCTGTTTTTT. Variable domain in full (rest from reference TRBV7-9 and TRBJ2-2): DTGVSQNPRHKITKRGQNVTFRCDPISEHNRLYWYRQTLGQGPEFLTYFQNEAQLEKSRLLSDRFSAERPKGSFSTLEIQRTEQGDSAMYLCASSGVQNTGELFFGEGSRLTVL.

In nucleotides, the CDR3 is TGTGCCAGCAGCTTATTTCCAGGGCCGGGCAACACCGGGGAGCTGTTTTTT. Translated: CASSLFPGPGNTGELFF. This chain uses TRBV7-2 with TRBJ2-2; D is perhaps TRBD1 (5 bases). Germline V lookup: CDR1 SGHTA, CDR2 FQGNSA. V lost 2 bases to trimming and J lost 2 bases, with 15 bases between them. This CDR3 is 17 amino acids long.

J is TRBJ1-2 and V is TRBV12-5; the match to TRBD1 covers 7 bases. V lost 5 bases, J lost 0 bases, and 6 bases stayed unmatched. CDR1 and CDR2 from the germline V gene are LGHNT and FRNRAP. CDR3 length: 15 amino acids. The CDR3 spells CASGPSGTANYGYTF. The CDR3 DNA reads TGTGCTAGTGGTCCGTCGGGGACAGCTAACTATGGCTACACCTTC.

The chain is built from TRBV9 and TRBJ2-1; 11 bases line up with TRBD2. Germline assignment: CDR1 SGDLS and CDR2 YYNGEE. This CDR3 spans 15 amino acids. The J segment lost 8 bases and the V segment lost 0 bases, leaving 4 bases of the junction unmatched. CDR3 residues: CASSVGLAGIYEQFF. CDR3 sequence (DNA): TGTGCCAGCAGCGTAGGACTAGCGGGGATCTATGAGCAGTTCTTC.

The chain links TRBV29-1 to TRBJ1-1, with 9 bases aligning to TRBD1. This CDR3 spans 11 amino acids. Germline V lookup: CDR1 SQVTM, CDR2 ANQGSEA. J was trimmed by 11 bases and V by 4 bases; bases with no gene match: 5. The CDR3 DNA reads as TGCAGCGTTGGACAGGGGGGATTGGCTTTCTTT. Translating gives CSVGQGGLAFF.

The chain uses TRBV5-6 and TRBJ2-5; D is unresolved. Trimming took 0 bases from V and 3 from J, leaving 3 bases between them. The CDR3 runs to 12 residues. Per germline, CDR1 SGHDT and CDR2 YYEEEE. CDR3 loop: CASSLVEETQYF. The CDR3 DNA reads TGTGCCAGCAGCTTGGTAGAAGAGACCCAGTACTTC.

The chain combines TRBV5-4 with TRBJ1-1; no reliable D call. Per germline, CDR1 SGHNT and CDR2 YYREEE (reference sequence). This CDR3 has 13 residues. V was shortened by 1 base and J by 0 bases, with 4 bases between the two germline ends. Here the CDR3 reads CASSLWLNTEAFF. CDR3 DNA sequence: TGTGCCAGCAGCTTGTGGCTGAACACTGAAGCTTTCTTT.

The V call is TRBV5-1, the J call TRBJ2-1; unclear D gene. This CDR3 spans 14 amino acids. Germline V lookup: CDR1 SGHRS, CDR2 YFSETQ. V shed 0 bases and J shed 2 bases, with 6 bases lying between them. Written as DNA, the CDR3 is TGCGCCAGCAGCTTGGAACATCCCTACAATGAGCAGTTCTTC. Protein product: CASSLEHPYNEQFF.

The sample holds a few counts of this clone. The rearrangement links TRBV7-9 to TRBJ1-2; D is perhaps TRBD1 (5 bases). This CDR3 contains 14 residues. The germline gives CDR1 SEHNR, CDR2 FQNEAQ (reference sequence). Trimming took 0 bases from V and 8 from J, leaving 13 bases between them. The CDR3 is CASSLAQDKQGYTF. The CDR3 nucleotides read TGTGCCAGCAGCTTAGCGCAGGACAAGCAAGGCTACACCTTC.

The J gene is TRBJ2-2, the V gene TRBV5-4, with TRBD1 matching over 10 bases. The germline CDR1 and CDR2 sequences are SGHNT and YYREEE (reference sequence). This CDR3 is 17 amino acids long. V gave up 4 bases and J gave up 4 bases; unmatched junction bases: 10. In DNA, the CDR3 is TGTGCCAGCAGCAAACCTAGACAGGGGGCGCCCACCGGGGAGCTGTTTTTT. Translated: CASSKPRQGAPTGELFF.

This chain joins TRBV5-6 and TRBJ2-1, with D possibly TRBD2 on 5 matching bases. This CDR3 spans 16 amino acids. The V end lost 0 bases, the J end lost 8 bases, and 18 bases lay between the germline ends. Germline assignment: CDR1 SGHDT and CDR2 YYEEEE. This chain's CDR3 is CASSLAQVPGEDEQFF. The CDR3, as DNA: TGTGCCAGCAGCTTGGCCCAAGTCCCCGGGGAAGATGAGCAGTTCTTC.

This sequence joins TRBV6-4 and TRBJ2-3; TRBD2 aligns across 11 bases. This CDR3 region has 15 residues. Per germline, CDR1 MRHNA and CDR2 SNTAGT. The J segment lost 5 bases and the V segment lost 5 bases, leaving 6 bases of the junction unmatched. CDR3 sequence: CASSMTSGEIDTQYF. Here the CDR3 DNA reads TGTGCCAGCAGTATGACTAGCGGGGAGATAGATACGCAGTATTTT.

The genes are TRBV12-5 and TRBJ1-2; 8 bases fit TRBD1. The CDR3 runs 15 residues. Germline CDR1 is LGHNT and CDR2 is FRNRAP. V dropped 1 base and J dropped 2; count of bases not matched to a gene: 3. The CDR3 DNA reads TGTGCTAGTGGTTTGGGACAGGGGTTAAACTATGGCTACACCTTC. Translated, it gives CASGLGQGLNYGYTF. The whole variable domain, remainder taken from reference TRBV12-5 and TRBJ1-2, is DARVTQTPRHKVTEMGQEVTMRCQPILGHNTVFWYRQTMMQGLELLAYFRNRAPLDDSGMPKDRFSAEMPDATLATLKIQPSEPRDSAVYFCASGLGQGLNYGYTFGSGTRLTVV.

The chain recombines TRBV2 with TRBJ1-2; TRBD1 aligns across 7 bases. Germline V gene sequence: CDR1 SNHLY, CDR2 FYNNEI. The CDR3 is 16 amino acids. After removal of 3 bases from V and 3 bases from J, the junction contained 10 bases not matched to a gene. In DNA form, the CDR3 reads TGTGCCAGCAGTGATTCCCTCGGGACAGCCGACTATGGCTACACCTTC. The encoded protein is CASSDSLGTADYGYTF.

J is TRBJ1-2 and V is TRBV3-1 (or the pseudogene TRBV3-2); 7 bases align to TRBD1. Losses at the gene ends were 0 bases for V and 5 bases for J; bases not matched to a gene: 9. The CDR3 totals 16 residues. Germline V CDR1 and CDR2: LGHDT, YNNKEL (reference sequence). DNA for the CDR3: TGTGCCAGCAGCCAAGACCCAGGGGGTATCAGATATGGCTACACCTTC. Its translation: CASSQDPGGIRYGYTF.

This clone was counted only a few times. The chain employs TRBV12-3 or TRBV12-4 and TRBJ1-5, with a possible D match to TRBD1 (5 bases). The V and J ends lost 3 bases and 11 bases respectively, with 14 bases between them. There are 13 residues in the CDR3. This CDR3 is CASSFSGEGAQHF. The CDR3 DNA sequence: TGTGCCAGCAGTTTTTCGGGGGAAGGAGCCCAGCATTTT.